This passage covers 8 T cell receptor beta chains from one sample sequenced in a study of cytomegalovirus exposure and HLA in healthy donors. 13 Jbeta primers and 60 Vbeta primers were used for the PCR. Here immunoSEQ multiplex PCR was the method, and the copy in TCRdb shows in-frame clones only, minus some. The data contain about 150,000 clones, more than 75% of them singletons. Sequenced: PBMCs. These receptors all come from a man aged 25-40 years in good health and CMV-seronegative.

The V gene is TRBV2, the J gene TRBJ1-2; maybe TRBD1 (5 bases). There are 13 residues in the CDR3. Germline V lookup: CDR1 SNHLY, CDR2 FYNNEI. V was cut by 11 bases and J by 5 bases, with 18 bases left in between. CDR3 sequence: CALRQGRDYGYTF. The CDR3 DNA follows: TGTGCCCTCCGGCAAGGCAGGGATTATGGCTACACCTTC.

The chain's CDR3 is CASTWQGTEAFF. The CDR3 DNA sequence: TGTGCCAGCACGTGGCAGGGAACTGAAGCTTTCTTT. J is TRBJ1-1 and V is TRBV25-1, with D perhaps TRBD1 (5 bases). Trimming took 7 bases from V and 5 from J, leaving 11 bases between them. The CDR3 is made up of 12 amino acids. The germline V gene has CDR1 MGHDK and CDR2 SYGVNS.

This clone was seen a single time. The V and J genes are TRBV4-3 and TRBJ2-1, with 9 bases aligning to TRBD2. V lost 3 bases and J lost 7; bases outside the gene matches: 10. The germline V gene has CDR1 LGHNA and CDR2 YSLEER. The CDR3 covers 16 residues. CDR3 sequence: CASSHGVAGARNEQFF. The DNA for the CDR3 is TGCGCCAGCAGCCATGGAGTAGCGGGAGCAAGGAATGAGCAGTTCTTC.

The chain employs TRBV6-6 and TRBJ2-7; D may be TRBD2 (5 bases). Trimming cost V 3 bases and J 2 bases, with 11 bases left between them. Germline CDR1 reads MNHNY; CDR2 reads SVGAGI (reference sequence). CDR3 length: 14 amino acids. CDR3 nucleotides: TGTGCCAGCAGTTATCCTCCCGGGGCCTACGAGCAGTACTTC. This translates into CASSYPPGAYEQYF.

The J gene is TRBJ2-7, the V gene TRBV4-3; D is perhaps TRBD1 (5 bases). This CDR3 is built from 15 residues. The ends were cut back, 3 bases at V and 3 bases at J, with 15 bases in the middle. Germline V lookup: CDR1 LGHNA, CDR2 YSLEER. The CDR3: CASSHDHRGHYEQYF. CDR3 nucleotide sequence: TGCGCCAGCAGCCACGACCATCGCGGACACTACGAGCAGTACTTC.

The chain employs TRBV25-1 and TRBJ2-1, with a tentative D call TRBD1 (5 bases). V was trimmed by 7 bases and J by 8 bases, leaving 21 bases between them. The CDR3 totals 15 residues. CDR1 is MGHDK, CDR2 SYGVNS, per germline. The CDR3 DNA follows: TGTGCCAGCACCACGGGTTGGGGCGTTTCGTATGAGCAGTTCTTC. The encoded protein is CASTTGWGVSYEQFF.

In this sample, this clone turned up once. The rearrangement joins TRBV2 to TRBJ2-5, with TRBD1 identical over 12 bases. The CDR3 sequence is 16 residues long. Germline V gene data show CDR1 as SNHLY and CDR2 as FYNNEI. Unmatched junction bases numbered 10, after V lost 6 bases and J lost 5 bases. In DNA form, the CDR3 reads TGTGCCAGCAGGAGGGGGGACAGGGGGCGCGGGGAGACCCAGTACTTC. Translation gives CASRRGDRGRGETQYF.

The gene calls are TRBV19 and TRBJ2-7; no definite D call. The CDR3 runs to 13 residues. The V and J ends lost 0 bases and 5 bases respectively, with 8 bases between them. Germline values: CDR1 LNHDA, CDR2 SQIVND (reference sequence). The CDR3 here is CASSIDRQDEQYF. CDR3 DNA sequence: TGTGCCAGTAGTATAGATCGGCAGGACGAGCAGTACTTC.